The source of this TCR beta chain is a study of blood T cell repertoires in COVID-19. Study overall: Spain, Italy and the United States supplied samples that represented acute and convalescent COVID-19. PBMCs, B-cell-depleted T cells, or T cells were the source of the cDNA or gDNA that made up the material.

The CDR3 has 13 amino acids. Trimming left V 1 base short and J 11 bases short, with 14 bases between. Germline CDR1 reads MGHRA; CDR2 reads YSYEKL. Original data processing: Scientists estimated how many nucleated cells there were by amplifying reference gene primers. Sequencing was performed with immunoSEQ multiplex PCR; in TCRdb, only in-frame clones are kept and a portion is missing. The V and J calls and clone size come from that table; D and trimming were worked out from the DNA. Among 650,000 to 800,000 clones listed, 85% to 90% were seen once. The chain joins TRBV4-1 to TRBJ1-1; no firm D call. The sequenced sample was peripheral blood. This receptor was taken from a woman aged 18-29 years with acute or convalescent COVID-19. CDR3 residues: CASSQGFGEDAFF. CDR3 sequence (DNA): TGCGCCAGCAGCCAAGGATTCGGGGAAGATGCTTTCTTT.